This T cell receptor (beta chain) is drawn from a study of cytomegalovirus exposure and HLA in healthy donors. Germline V CDR1 and CDR2: SGHVS, FQNEAQ. V lost 3 bases and J 3 bases, leaving 11 bases between the germline ends. This CDR3 region has 14 residues. The method was immunoSEQ multiplex PCR; TCRdb's version includes in-frame clones alone and lacks a portion of them. The sample has a few hundred thousand clones, about 90% seen once. This clone has a handful of counts. The sequence was obtained from a man younger than 35 in good health and CMV-seropositive. The specimen was PBMCs. J is TRBJ2-5 and V is TRBV7-8; D unresolved. The CDR3 DNA sequence: TGTGCCAGCAGCTTCAAACCAAAGGAAGAGACCCAGTACTTC. Translation gives CASSFKPKEETQYF.